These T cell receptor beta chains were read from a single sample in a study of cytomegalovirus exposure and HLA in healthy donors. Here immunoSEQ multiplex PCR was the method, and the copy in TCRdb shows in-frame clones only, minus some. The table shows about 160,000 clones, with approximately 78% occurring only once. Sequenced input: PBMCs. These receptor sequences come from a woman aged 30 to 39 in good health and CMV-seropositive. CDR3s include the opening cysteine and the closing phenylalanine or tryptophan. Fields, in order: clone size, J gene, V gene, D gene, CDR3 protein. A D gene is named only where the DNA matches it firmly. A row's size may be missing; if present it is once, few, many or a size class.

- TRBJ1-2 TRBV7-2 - CASSLGFNGYTF
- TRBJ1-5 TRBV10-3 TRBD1 CAISTGGEDQPQHF
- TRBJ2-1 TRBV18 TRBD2 CASSPTSGGASEQFF
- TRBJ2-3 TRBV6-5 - CASSYSEEADTQYF
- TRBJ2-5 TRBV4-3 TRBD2 CASSQDGGRGETQYF
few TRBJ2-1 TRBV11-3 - CASGDSSYNEQFF
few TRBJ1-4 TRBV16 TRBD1 CASSSTGAGGEKLFF
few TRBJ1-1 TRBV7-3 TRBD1 CASSLLGQGNSEAFF
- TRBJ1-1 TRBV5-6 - CASRSGVWNTEAFF
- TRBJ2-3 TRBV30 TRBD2 CAWSLLRGGLNTQYF
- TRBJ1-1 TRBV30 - CASRRGNTEAFF
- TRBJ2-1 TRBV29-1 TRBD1 CSVVGGDREHPLFFDEQFF
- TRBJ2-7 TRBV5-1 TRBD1 CASSWAGQGNHEQYF
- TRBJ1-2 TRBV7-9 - CASSLQWGAAGYGYTF
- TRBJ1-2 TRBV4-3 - CASGGHRSYGYTF
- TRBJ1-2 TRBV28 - CASSLGQGKNGYTF
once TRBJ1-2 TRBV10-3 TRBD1 CATERQGLGYTF
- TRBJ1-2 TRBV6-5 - CASSYSGGGDYGYTF
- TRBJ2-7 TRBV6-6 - CASTAGGKYEQYF
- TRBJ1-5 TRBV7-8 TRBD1 CASSLKFDRTGSTWPQHF
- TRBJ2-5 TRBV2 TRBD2 CASIPNGGEGSETQYF
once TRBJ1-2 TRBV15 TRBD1 CATSRDGAGGFNYGYTF
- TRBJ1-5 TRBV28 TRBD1 CASSLRQGSYQPQHF
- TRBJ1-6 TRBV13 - CASSLGPFNNSPLHF
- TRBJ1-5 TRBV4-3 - CASSQGRYSNQPQHF
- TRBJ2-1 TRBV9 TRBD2 CASSGTAGTSGFNEQFF
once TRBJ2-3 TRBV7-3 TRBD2 CASSLTAGATDTQYF
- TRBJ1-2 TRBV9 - CASSVGQLYGYTF
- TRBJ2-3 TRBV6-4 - CASSGPTGATDTQYF
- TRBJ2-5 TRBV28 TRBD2 CASIRRRGAGETQYF
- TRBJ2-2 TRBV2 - CASLTGGELFF
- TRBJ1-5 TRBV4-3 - CASSQEFGGSRNQPQHF
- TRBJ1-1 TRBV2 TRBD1 CASTVQGGTEAFF
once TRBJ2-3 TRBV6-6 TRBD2 CASSPGLAGADTQYF
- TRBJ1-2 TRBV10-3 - CAISLTQEPYGYTF
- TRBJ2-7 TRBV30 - CAWSVSAELNSYEQYF
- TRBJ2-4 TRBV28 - CASSLPGGANIQYF
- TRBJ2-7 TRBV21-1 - CASSKREGLAGASYEQYF
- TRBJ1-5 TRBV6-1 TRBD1 CASRQGGNQPQHF
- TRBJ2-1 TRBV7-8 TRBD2 CASSFGLAGGQLNEQFF
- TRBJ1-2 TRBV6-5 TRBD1 CASGYGTGLYGYTF